This T cell receptor beta chain was captured in a study of T-cell memory formation after mild COVID-19. Overall study: For the most part, TCR clusters were specific to one donor.

Study-level findings and limits: Clones that contracted from day 15 to 85 had balanced CD4/CD8; later expanders were CD4+ biased. Memory cells collected pre-infection included some clones that later responded, suggesting cross-reactive memory joined.

In its sample, this clonotype was seen a few times. Its antigen is as yet unknown. TCRdb reprocessed the 5' RACE reads via MiXCR and lists one record per CDR3 protein. The table shows 310,000 or so distinct CDR3 sequences, with 15% occurring only once. This CDR3 region has 15 residues. Germline CDR1 reads ENHRY; CDR2 reads SYGVKD. The ends were cut back, 3 bases at V and 0 bases at J, with 9 bases in the middle. The source of this sequence is a man younger than 35 who had mild COVID-19 (a few samples of this study predate the infection). Cell type and time point are not known. This chain connects TRBV10-3 to TRBJ2-1; D may be TRBD1 or TRBD2 (5 bases each). The material sequenced was PBMCs or a T cell subset sorted from them (not recorded which). In DNA form, the CDR3 reads TGTGCCATCAGTGAATGGGGGAGCTCCTACAATGAGCAGTTCTTC. As protein: CAISEWGSSYNEQFF.